This is a list of T cell receptor beta chains from one sample in a study of regulatory T cells in long-lasting Graves disease. TCRdb re-analysed the multiplex PCR reads in MiXCR, keeping a single row per CDR3 protein. Of a few hundred thousand distinct CDR3 sequences in the sample, around 20% were seen once. The sequencing used peripheral blood mononuclear cells (PBMCs), collected when the disease was refractory, from a patient treated with antithyroid drugs. The receptor set was obtained from a female donor with Graves disease. Both conserved end residues are part of each CDR3. The D gene is left open where the match is weak. Size is stated for part of the rows, as once, few or many counts, or as a class when the clone is expanded.

V	D	size	J	DNA	CDR3
TRBV9	.	.	TRBJ1-6	TGTGCCAGCACCGACGGGGAGCTGAATTCACCCCTCCACTTT	CASTDGELNSPLHF
TRBV29-1	.	.	TRBJ2-5	TGCAGCGGGGGGGACCGGGGGGAGACCCAGTACTTC	CSGGDRGETQYF
TRBV5-1	TRBD1	few	TRBJ1-1	TGCGCCAGCTTTACAGGGGGCCCGATGAACACTGAAGCTTTCTTT	CASFTGGPMNTEAFF
TRBV10-3	.	.	TRBJ1-4	TGTGCCATCAGTTCTCAGGGCGGTGGGGAAAAACTGTTTTTT	CAISSQGGGEKLFF
TRBV2	.	many	TRBJ1-6	TGTGCCAGCAGTGAAAAGTTGGGACCGGGTGATGGTTCACCCCTCCACTTT	CASSEKLGPGDGSPLHF
TRBV9	TRBD1	few	TRBJ1-3	TGTGCCAGCAGCGTCCATCCGGGACAGGGGAACACCATATATTTT	CASSVHPGQGNTIYF
TRBV19	.	.	TRBJ1-1	TGTGCCAGTACCCGAAGGGAAAGGAACACTGAAGCTCTCTTT	CASTRRERNTEALF
TRBV6-9	TRBD2	few	TRBJ2-5	TGTGCCAGCAGTTACGCAGCGGGAGCGGGGGAGACCCAGTACTTC	CASSYAAGAGETQYF
TRBV27	.	few	TRBJ1-4	TGTGCCAGCAAAACGGTCAGGGTTGGGTTTGAAAAACTGTTTTTT	CASKTVRVGFEKLFF
TRBV2	.	many	TRBJ1-2	TGTGCCAGCACCGGAGACGTGGCAGTTTTAGGCTACACCTTC	CASTGDVAVLGYTF
TRBV11-2	.	.	TRBJ2-6	TGTGCCAGCAGCTTGCACTCTGGGGCCAACGTCCTGACTTTC	CASSLHSGANVLTF
TRBV27	.	.	TRBJ2-7	TGTGCCAGCAGGCTAGGGACACCCTACGAGCAGTACTTC	CASRLGTPYEQYF
TRBV2	.	many	TRBJ2-7	TGTGCCAGCAGTGATGTTAGGACCTACGAGCAGTACTTC	CASSDVRTYEQYF
TRBV15	TRBD1	many	TRBJ1-2	TGTGCCACCAGCAGAGATGGGGGACAGGGCGCTGGCTACACCTTC	CATSRDGGQGAGYTF
TRBV6-2/TRBV6-3	.	many	TRBJ1-2	TGTGCCAGCAGTTACTCCCTAAGGTTTGGCTACACCTTC	CASSYSLRFGYTF
TRBV2	.	many	TRBJ1-1	TGTGCCAGCGGGGGAATCACCATGAACACTGAAGCTTTCTTT	CASGGITMNTEAFF
TRBV30	.	.	TRBJ1-2	TGTGCCTGGAGTGTAACCAGGGTAAATGGCTACACCTTC	CAWSVTRVNGYTF
TRBV28	.	many	TRBJ1-4	TGTGCCAGCAGTTTTAGTCCTCTAACAACTAATGAAAAACTGTTTTTT	CASSFSPLTTNEKLFF
TRBV19	.	.	TRBJ1-4	TGTGCCAGTAGTGGCGGCGGGGGTACTGCTAATGAAAAACTGTTTTTT	CASSGGGGTANEKLFF
TRBV28	TRBD1	.	TRBJ1-2	TGTGCCAGCAGTTTGGGGACAGGGGGCGGTAACGATGGCTACACCTTC	CASSLGTGGGNDGYTF
TRBV5-1	TRBD1	.	TRBJ1-2	TGCGCCAGCAGCGACGACAGGGGCGGGAGCTCTAACTATGGCTACACCTTC	CASSDDRGGSSNYGYTF
TRBV9	TRBD1	few	TRBJ1-2	TGTGCCAGCAGCGTAGGAGGACAGGGTCGCTACACCTTC	CASSVGGQGRYTF
TRBV7-9	TRBD1	.	TRBJ2-7	TGTGCCAGCAGCACGAGACGGCCCGGGACAGTCTACTACGAGCAGTACTTC	CASSTRRPGTVYYEQYF
TRBV20-1	.	.	TRBJ1-1	TGCAGTGCTGAATCCGGGACAAAGGCTTTCTTT	CSAESGTKAFF
TRBV5-1	TRBD2	.	TRBJ2-3	TGCGCCAGCAGCTCCCAGGGGACTAGCGTAATGTCAGATACGCAGTATTTT	CASSSQGTSVMSDTQYF